The 6 T cell receptor beta chains below all came from one sample that was sequenced in a study of lymphopenia after photon versus proton radiotherapy. TCRdb's copy holds only in-frame clones and misses some; the assay was immunoSEQ multiplex PCR. The table lists over 50,000 clones, approximately 84% of them singletons. The sample here was peripheral blood, taken from a patient treated with photon-based radiotherapy. The origin of the receptors is a man in his forties with gastric cancer.

The chain carries TRBV2 and TRBJ2-7, with D possibly being TRBD1 or TRBD2 (5 bases each). Germline values: CDR1 SNHLY, CDR2 FYNNEI. The CDR3 is made up of 12 amino acids. The CDR3 region has the DNA TGTGGACTAAGGGACGGACCCTACGAGCAGTACTTC. This codes for CGLRDGPYEQYF. The full variable domain, completed using reference TRBV2 and TRBJ2-7, is EPEVTQTPSHQVTQMGQEVILRCVPISNHLYFYWYRQILGQKVEFLVSFYNNEISEKSEIFDDQFSVERPDGSNFTLKIRSTKLEDSAMYFCGLRDGPYEQYFGPGTRLTVT.

Only a few counts were recorded for this clone. The gene calls are TRBV6-5 and TRBJ1-2, with D possibly matching TRBD1 (6 bases). The CDR3 runs to 12 residues. Germline V gene data show CDR1 as MNHEY and CDR2 as SVGAGI. The V end lost 2 bases, the J end lost 8 bases, and 9 bases lay between the germline ends. The CDR3 reads CASSYTTGGYTF. In DNA form, the CDR3 reads TGTGCCAGCAGTTACACAACAGGGGGCTACACCTTC.

The rearrangement links TRBV2 to TRBJ1-1; 8 bases align to TRBD1. From germline, CDR1 is SNHLY and CDR2 FYNNEI. The CDR3 has 18 residues. Trimming cost V 4 bases and J 1 base; bases outside gene matches: 14. CDR3 sequence reads: CASSGLRQGKWENTEAFF. The CDR3 region has the DNA TGTGCCAGCAGTGGCCTTCGACAGGGGAAGTGGGAGAACACTGAAGCTTTCTTT.

V gene TRBV27 combines with J gene TRBJ2-1, with 8 bases aligning to TRBD1. The V and J ends lost 2 bases and 1 base, in that order; junction bases with no gene match: 4. Germline-derived CDR1 and CDR2 are MNHEY and SMNVEV (reference sequence). The CDR3 sequence is 16 residues long. The CDR3 region is CASSLRTGSSYNEQFF. CDR3 coding DNA: TGTGCCAGCAGTTTAAGGACAGGGTCGTCCTACAATGAGCAGTTCTTC.

The chain is built from TRBV5-1 and TRBJ2-1; 10 nucleotides line up with TRBD2. Germline CDR1 SGHRS, CDR2 YFSETQ. After removal of 0 bases from V and 15 bases from J, the junction contained 12 bases not matched to a gene. This CDR3 contains 15 residues. The CDR3 loop is CASSLDPSGGSPWFF. CDR3 DNA sequence: TGCGCCAGCAGCTTGGATCCTAGCGGGGGCTCGCCTTGGTTCTTC.

The V call is TRBV6-5, the J call TRBJ1-5; D is perhaps TRBD1 (6 bases). With 4 bases removed from V and 0 bases from J, the gap between germline ends came to 10 bases. The CDR3 runs to 15 residues. Germline CDR1 and CDR2: MNHEY and SVGAGI. The CDR3 is CASSSQGNSNQPQHF. CDR3 bases: TGTGCCAGCAGTTCACAGGGAAATAGCAATCAGCCCCAGCATTTT.